The next 22 T cell receptor beta chains were all read from a single sample in a study of T cells in Graves' hyperthyroidism and ophthalmopathy. The investigators amplified TCR beta CDR3 regions from RNA transcripts. The HTBI primer set was used in a first-round RT-PCR of the TCR CDR3. TCRdb re-called the multiplex PCR reads with MiXCR, one entry per CDR3 protein. The sample has a few hundred thousand distinct CDR3 sequences, 46% seen once. The sequenced sample consisted of peripheral blood or thyroid tissue (not recorded which). These receptors all stem from an adult woman with Graves' disease, either hyperthyroidism or ophthalmopathy (not recorded which).

The chain joins TRBV2 to TRBJ2-7, with D tentatively TRBD2 (6 bases). The CDR3 is 15 residues long. In germline, CDR1 is SNHLY, CDR2 FYNNEI. The V and J ends lost 9 bases and 6 bases respectively, with 24 bases between them. In DNA, the CDR3 is TGTGCCAGGAGCTTAGGTTCACTAGCAGGATCCGAGCAGTACTTC. Its protein product is CARSLGSLAGSEQYF. Variable domain in full (rest from reference TRBV2 and TRBJ2-7): EPEVTQTPSHQVTQMGQEVILRCVPISNHLYFYWYRQILGQKVEFLVSFYNNEISEKSEIFDDQFSVERPDGSNFTLKIRSTKLEDSAMYFCARSLGSLAGSEQYFGPGTRLTVT.

This clonotype came up once. CDR3 sequence: CASSWTGRSPLHF. The CDR3 DNA reads TGTGCCAGCAGCTGGACAGGGAGATCACCCCTCCACTTT. This rearrangement joins TRBV7-9 to TRBJ1-6, with TRBD1 identical over 8 bases. The ends lost 4 bases at V and 10 bases at J; junction bases unmatched: 3. CDR3 length: 13 residues. Per germline, CDR1 SEHNR and CDR2 FQNEAQ (reference sequence).

This sequence joins TRBV5-1 and TRBJ2-3; no clear D gene. The germline V gene has CDR1 SGHRS and CDR2 YFSETQ. This CDR3 spans 13 amino acids. Trimming stripped 5 bases from V and 2 bases from J, with 9 bases between. CDR3: CASSAVLTDTQYF. The CDR3, as DNA: TGCGCCAGCAGTGCGGTCCTCACAGATACGCAGTATTTT.

V and J are TRBV12-3 or TRBV12-4 and TRBJ2-7; TRBD1 or TRBD2 may be the D gene (6 bases each). Between the trimmed V and J ends, which lost 3 bases and 6 bases, there was a span of 9 bases. This CDR3 has 12 residues. CDR3 loop: CASSFSGAEQYF. The CDR3 DNA sequence: TGTGCCAGCAGTTTCTCGGGGGCCGAGCAGTACTTC.

A note on this clonotype: A much larger clone differs from this one at a single base, so this may be a read error. The chain joins TRBV28 to TRBJ1-5; possibly TRBD1 for D (6 bases). CDR3 length: 13 residues. Germline loops: CDR1 MDHEN, CDR2 SYDVKM. The CDR3 DNA sequence: TGTGCCAGCACCCCTCCGGGGGCTCAGTCCCAGCATTTT. Translated: CASTPPGAQSQHF. The whole variable domain, remainder taken from reference TRBV28 and TRBJ1-5, is DVKVTQSSRYLVKRTGEKVFLECVQDMDHENMFWYRQDPGLGLRLIYFSYDVKMKEKGDIPEGYSVSREKKERFSLILESASTNQTSMYLCASTPPGAQSQHFGDGTRLSIL.

A note on this clonotype: The conserved final phenylalanine or tryptophan is absent from the CDR3, which likely points to a read error. The DNA is left out, because the CDR3 cannot be placed on it with certainty; the CDR3 is given as TCRdb lists it. V is TRBV14 and J is TRBJ2-6; the D call in the table, TRBD2, was not verified against the DNA. Germline CDR1 SGHDN, CDR2 FVKESK. The CDR3 is made up of 8 amino acids, end residues included. The CDR3 sequence: CASTPYAS.

This chain connects TRBV7-2 to TRBJ2-5, with D perhaps matching TRBD1 (6 bases). The CDR3 consists of 15 residues. The ends were cut back, 5 bases at V and 5 bases at J, with 18 bases in the middle. Looked up from germline, CDR1 is SGHTA and CDR2 is FQGNSA. The CDR3 protein is CASSPRRAGDETQYF. CDR3 in DNA: TGTGCCAGCAGCCCGCGGCGGGCAGGGGACGAGACCCAGTACTTC.

This clonotype has a count of ten or more. The V call is TRBV29-1, the J call TRBJ2-7, with 8 bases identical to TRBD1. There are 14 residues in the CDR3. CDR1 and CDR2 from the germline V gene are SQVTM and ANQGSEA. Trimming took 0 bases from V and 4 from J; bases not matched to a gene: 5. This CDR3 reads CSVEDGDRTYEQYF. DNA for the CDR3: TGCAGCGTTGAAGATGGGGACAGGACATACGAGCAGTACTTC.

This clonotype was observed at least ten times. The chain joins TRBV11-2 to TRBJ2-2, with D unresolved. Per the germline V gene, CDR1 is SGHAT and CDR2 is FQNNGV. V gave up 0 bases and J gave up 6 bases, with 8 bases separating them. The CDR3 contains 14 residues. The CDR3 region is CASSLERQAGELFF. The CDR3, as DNA: TGTGCCAGCAGCTTAGAACGGCAGGCCGGGGAGCTGTTTTTT.

There are a few counts of this clonotype. A much more abundant neighbour one base away suggests this may be a read error. The CDR3 loop is CSAGGQASTGELFF. In DNA, the CDR3 is TGCAGTGCCGGGGGCCAAGCGAGCACCGGGGAGCTGTTTTTT. The rearrangement joins TRBV20-1 to TRBJ2-2; either TRBD1 or TRBD2 may supply D (6 bases each). CDR1 DFQATT and CDR2 SNEGSKA come from the germline V gene (reference sequence). The length of the CDR3 is 14 residues. Trimming took off 6 bases at V and 4 bases at J, with 15 bases between the two ends.

The table lists this clonotype with many counts. The V and J genes are TRBV7-2 and TRBJ2-7; D unresolved. This CDR3 contains 15 residues. CDR1 and CDR2 from the germline V gene are SGHTA and FQGNSA. The V and J ends lost 1 base and 5 bases respectively, with 15 bases between them. The CDR3 protein is CASSLGRSPIHEQYF. DNA of the CDR3: TGTGCCAGCAGCTTAGGTCGAAGCCCTATCCACGAGCAGTACTTC.

V and J are TRBV29-1 and TRBJ2-5, with D maybe TRBD2 (6 bases). Germline-derived CDR1 and CDR2 are SQVTM and ANQGSEA. CDR3 length equals 12 residues. Trimming left V 7 bases short and J 4 bases short, with 13 bases between. The CDR3 is CSGRDSGETQYF. CDR3 sequence (DNA): TGCAGCGGGAGGGACTCGGGAGAGACCCAGTACTTC. The complete variable domain, with remaining parts taken from reference TRBV29-1 and TRBJ2-5, reads SAVISQKPSRDICQRGTSLTIQCQVDSQVTMMFWYRQQPGQSLTLIATANQGSEATYESGFVIDKFPISRPNLTFSTLTVSNMSPEDSSIYLCSGRDSGETQYFGPGTRLLVL.

This clonotype has only a few counts. This chain links TRBV7-9 with TRBJ2-7; a possible D gene is TRBD2 (6 bases). The CDR3 has 15 residues. Germline-derived CDR1 and CDR2 are SEHNR and FQNEAQ (reference sequence). Trimming took 6 bases from V and 1 from J, leaving 16 bases between them. The CDR3 sequence: CASSATGTSSYEQYF. CDR3 nucleotide sequence: TGTGCCAGCAGTGCTACCGGGACTTCTTCCTACGAGCAGTACTTC.

The genes are TRBV7-2 and TRBJ2-3; no firm D call. Trimming cost V 5 bases and J 7 bases, with 13 bases left between them. Germline V CDR1 and CDR2: SGHTA, FQGNSA. The CDR3 totals 13 residues. The CDR3 DNA reads TGTGCCAGCAGCCCCTGGAGTCGACATACGCAGTATTTT. Protein: CASSPWSRHTQYF.

Of note for this clonotype: Compared with germline, one end of the junction differs, possibly owing to a read error. The J gene is TRBJ2-7, the V gene TRBV7-9; 11 nucleotides line up with TRBD2. The V gene's germline CDR1 is SEHNR and CDR2 FQNEAQ (reference sequence). CDR3 size: 15 residues. CDR3 nucleotide sequence: TGCGCCAGCAGCTCCACTAGCGGGAGTTTATACGAGCAGTACTTC. As protein: CASSSTSGSLYEQYF.

The chain carries TRBV20-1 and TRBJ2-7; D gene uncertain. The V gene's germline CDR1 is DFQATT and CDR2 SNEGSKA (reference sequence). This CDR3 contains 13 residues. Trimming shortened V by 3 bases and J by 2 bases, and 11 bases separated the two germline ends. In DNA, the CDR3 is TGCAGTGCTAGCGGGCGGAGAGCCTACGAGCAGTACTTC. Its translation is CSASGRRAYEQYF.

This clonotype has at least ten counts. The chain combines TRBV6-6 with TRBJ2-7; 9 nucleotides align to TRBD1. Germline-derived CDR1 and CDR2 are MNHNY and SVGAGI (reference sequence). J was trimmed by 6 bases and V by 5 bases; bases with no gene match: 8. This CDR3 region has 14 residues. CDR3 sequence (DNA): TGTGCCAGCAGTCATCTCGGACAGGGGAGCGAGCAGTACTTC. It specifies CASSHLGQGSEQYF.

V and J are TRBV7-9 and TRBJ1-2; 7 bases map to TRBD1. Losses at the gene ends were 1 base for V and 6 bases for J; bases not matched to a gene: 2. CDR3 size: 13 residues. The V gene's germline CDR1 is SEHNR and CDR2 FQNEAQ (reference sequence). The CDR3 spells CASSLGQGHGYTF. CDR3 bases: TGTGCCAGCAGCTTAGGACAGGGTCATGGCTACACCTTC.

This clonotype was recorded many times. The chain joins TRBV9 to TRBJ2-7, with 10 bases lining up with TRBD1. The V and J ends lost 4 bases and 2 bases, in that order; junction bases with no gene match: 9. The V gene's germline CDR1 is SGDLS and CDR2 YYNGEE. The CDR3 totals 16 residues. The DNA for the CDR3 is TGTGCCAGCAGCCCCCGGGACAGGGGATTTCCCTACGAGCAGTACTTC. Protein sequence: CASSPRDRGFPYEQYF.

This clonotype was seen at least ten times. In DNA form, the CDR3 reads TGTGCCAGCAGTTCCCTAGCGGGAGGGCGCGAGCAGTACTTC. It encodes CASSSLAGGREQYF. This chain links TRBV6-5 with TRBJ2-7, with 12 bases aligning to TRBD2. In germline, CDR1 is MNHEY, CDR2 SVGAGI. There are 14 residues in the CDR3. Unmatched junction bases numbered 4, after V lost 4 bases and J lost 6 bases.

This clonotype came up many times. The gene calls are TRBV20-1 and TRBJ1-2, with 9 bases fitting TRBD1. With V trimmed by 5 bases and J by 8 bases, 15 bases remained unmatched. This CDR3 contains 15 residues. CDR1 is DFQATT and CDR2 is SNEGSKA in the germline V gene (reference sequence). CDR3 sequence: CSAHTGTGLSGGYTF. CDR3 in DNA: TGCAGTGCTCACACCGGGACAGGGTTGTCGGGCGGCTACACCTTC.

This clonotype was seen many times. The chain has TRBV5-1 and TRBJ1-1; the D is unclear. The CDR3 covers 16 residues. Germline V CDR1 and CDR2: SGHRS, YFSETQ. V shed 0 bases and J shed 0 bases, with 12 bases lying between them. In DNA form, the CDR3 reads TGCGCCAGCAGCTTGGCCTTCACGGGAATGAACACTGAAGCTTTCTTT. Amino acids: CASSLAFTGMNTEAFF.